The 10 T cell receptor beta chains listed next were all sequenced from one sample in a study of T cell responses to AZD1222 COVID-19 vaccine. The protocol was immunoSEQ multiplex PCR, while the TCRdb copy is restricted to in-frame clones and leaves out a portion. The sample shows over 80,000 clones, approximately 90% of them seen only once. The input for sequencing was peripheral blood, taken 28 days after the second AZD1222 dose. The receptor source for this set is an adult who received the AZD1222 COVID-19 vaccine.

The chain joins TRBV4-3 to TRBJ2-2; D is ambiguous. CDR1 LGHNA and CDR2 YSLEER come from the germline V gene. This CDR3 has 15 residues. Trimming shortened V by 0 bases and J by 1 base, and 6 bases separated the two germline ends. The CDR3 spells CASSQESVNTGELFF. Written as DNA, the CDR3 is TGCGCCAGCAGCCAAGAATCGGTGAACACCGGGGAGCTGTTTTTT.

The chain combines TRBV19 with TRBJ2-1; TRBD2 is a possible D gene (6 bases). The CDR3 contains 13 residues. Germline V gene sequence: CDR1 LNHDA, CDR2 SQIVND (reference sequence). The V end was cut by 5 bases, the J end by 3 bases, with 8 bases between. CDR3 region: CASSWDFYNEQFF. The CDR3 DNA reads TGTGCCAGTAGTTGGGACTTCTACAATGAGCAGTTCTTC.

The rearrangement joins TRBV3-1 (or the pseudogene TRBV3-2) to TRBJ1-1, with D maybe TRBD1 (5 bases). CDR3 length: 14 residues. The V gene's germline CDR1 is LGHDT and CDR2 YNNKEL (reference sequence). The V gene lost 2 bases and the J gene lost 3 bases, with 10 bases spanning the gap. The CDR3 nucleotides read TGTGCCAGCAGCCAACCCGGGGGGTACACTGAAGCTTTCTTT. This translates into CASSQPGGYTEAFF.

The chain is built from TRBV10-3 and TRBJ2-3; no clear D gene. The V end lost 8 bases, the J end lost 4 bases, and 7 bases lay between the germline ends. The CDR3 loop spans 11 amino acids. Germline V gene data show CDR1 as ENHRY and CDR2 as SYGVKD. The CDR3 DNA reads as TGTGCCATCGGGTCCCCAGATACGCAGTATTTT. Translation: CAIGSPDTQYF.

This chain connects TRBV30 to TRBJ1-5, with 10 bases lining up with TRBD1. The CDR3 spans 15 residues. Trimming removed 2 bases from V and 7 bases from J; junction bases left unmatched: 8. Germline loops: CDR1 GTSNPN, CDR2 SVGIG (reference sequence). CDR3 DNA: TGTGCCTGGAGTAAGGGGACAGGGGTCGACCAGCCCCAGCATTTT. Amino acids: CAWSKGTGVDQPQHF.

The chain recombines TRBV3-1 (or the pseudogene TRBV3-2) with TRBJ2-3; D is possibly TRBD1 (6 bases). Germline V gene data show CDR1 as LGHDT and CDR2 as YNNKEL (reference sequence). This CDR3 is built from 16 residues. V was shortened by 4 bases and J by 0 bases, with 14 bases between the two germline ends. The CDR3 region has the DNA TGTGCCAGCAGCCTAGCCGACAGGCCGAGCACAGATACGCAGTATTTT. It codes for CASSLADRPSTDTQYF.

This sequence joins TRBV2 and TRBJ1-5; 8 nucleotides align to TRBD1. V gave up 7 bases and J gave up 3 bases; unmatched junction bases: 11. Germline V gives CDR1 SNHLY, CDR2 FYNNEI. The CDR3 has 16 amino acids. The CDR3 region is CASNEQGAANNQPQHF. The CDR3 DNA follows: TGTGCCAGCAATGAGCAGGGGGCGGCTAACAATCAGCCCCAGCATTTT.

The CDR3 loop is CASSLDRVEETQYF. CDR3 coding DNA: TGCGCCAGCAGCTTGGACAGGGTGGAGGAGACCCAGTACTTC. V and J are TRBV5-1 and TRBJ2-5; perhaps TRBD1 as D (6 bases). Germline CDR1 SGHRS, CDR2 YFSETQ. This CDR3 comprises 14 residues. Trimming removed 0 bases at V and 5 bases at J, with 11 bases between.

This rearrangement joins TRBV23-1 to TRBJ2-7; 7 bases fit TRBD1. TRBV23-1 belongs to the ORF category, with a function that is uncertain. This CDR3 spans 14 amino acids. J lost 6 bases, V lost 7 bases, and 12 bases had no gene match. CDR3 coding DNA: TGCGCCAGCATTCCCTGTAGCACAGGGGTCGAGCAGTACTTC. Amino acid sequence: CASIPCSTGVEQYF.

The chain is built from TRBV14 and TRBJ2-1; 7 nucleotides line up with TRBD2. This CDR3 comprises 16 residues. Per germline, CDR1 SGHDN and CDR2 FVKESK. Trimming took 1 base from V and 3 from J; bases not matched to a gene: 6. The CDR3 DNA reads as TGTGCCAGCAGCCAAGGGGAGGGACTTGGCTACAATGAGCAGTTCTTC. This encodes CASSQGEGLGYNEQFF.